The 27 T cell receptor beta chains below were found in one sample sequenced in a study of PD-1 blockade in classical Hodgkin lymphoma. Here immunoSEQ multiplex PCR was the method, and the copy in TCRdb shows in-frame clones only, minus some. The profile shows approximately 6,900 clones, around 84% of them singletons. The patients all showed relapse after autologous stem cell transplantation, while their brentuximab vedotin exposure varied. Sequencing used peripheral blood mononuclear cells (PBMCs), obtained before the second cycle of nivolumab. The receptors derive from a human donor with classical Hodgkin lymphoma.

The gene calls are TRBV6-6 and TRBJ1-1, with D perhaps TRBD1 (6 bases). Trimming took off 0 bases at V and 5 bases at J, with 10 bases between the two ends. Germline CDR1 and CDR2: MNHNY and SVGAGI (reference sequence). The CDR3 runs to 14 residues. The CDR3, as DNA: TGTGCCAGCAGTTACTCCCAGGGGTGGACTGAAGCTTTCTTT. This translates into CASSYSQGWTEAFF.

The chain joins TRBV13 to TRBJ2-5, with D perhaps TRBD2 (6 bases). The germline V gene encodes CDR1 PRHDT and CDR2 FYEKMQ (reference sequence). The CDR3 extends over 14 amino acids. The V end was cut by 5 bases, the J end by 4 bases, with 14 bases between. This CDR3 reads CASSGPTRGETQYF. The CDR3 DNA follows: TGTGCCAGCAGCGGGCCGACTAGAGGAGAGACCCAGTACTTC.

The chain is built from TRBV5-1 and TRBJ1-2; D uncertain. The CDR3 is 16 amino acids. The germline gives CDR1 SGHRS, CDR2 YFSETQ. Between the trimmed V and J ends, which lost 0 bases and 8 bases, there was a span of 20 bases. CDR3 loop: CASSLAAQTGIKGYTF. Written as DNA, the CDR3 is TGCGCCAGCAGCTTGGCCGCGCAGACTGGAATAAAGGGCTACACCTTC.

The CDR3 nucleotides read TGTGCCAGCAGCTTATCCTACTCGGGGGAGCAGTACGTC. Protein product: CASSLSYSGEQYV. V and J are TRBV7-9 and TRBJ2-7; TRBD2 is a possible D gene (5 bases). CDR3 length equals 13 residues. With 2 bases removed from V and 7 bases from J, the gap between germline ends came to 12 bases. Per the germline V gene, CDR1 is SEHNR and CDR2 is FQNEAQ (reference sequence).

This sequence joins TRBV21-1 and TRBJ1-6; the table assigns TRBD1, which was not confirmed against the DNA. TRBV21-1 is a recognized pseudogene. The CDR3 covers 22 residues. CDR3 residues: CAPTRTTRDRGLISEGNSPLHF. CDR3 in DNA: TGTGCCCCCACAAGGACAACGAGGGACAGGGGCCTTATATCCGAGGGGAATTCACCCCTCCACTTT.

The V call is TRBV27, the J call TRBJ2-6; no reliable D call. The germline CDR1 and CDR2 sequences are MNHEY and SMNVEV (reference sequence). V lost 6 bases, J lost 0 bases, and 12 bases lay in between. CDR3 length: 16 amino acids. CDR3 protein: CASRSSIFSGANVLTF. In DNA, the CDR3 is TGTGCCAGCAGATCAAGTATTTTCTCTGGGGCCAACGTCCTGACTTTC.

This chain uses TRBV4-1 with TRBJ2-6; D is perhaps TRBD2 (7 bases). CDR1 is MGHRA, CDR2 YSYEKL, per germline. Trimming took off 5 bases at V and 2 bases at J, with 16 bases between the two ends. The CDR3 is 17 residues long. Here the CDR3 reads CASSLSSGGPGANVLTF. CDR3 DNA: TGCGCCAGCAGCTTATCCTCCGGGGGGCCTGGGGCCAACGTCCTGACTTTC.

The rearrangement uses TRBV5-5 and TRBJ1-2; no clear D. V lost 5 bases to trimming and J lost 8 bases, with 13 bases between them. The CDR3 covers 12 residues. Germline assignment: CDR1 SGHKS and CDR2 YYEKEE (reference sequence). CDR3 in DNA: TGTGCCAGCAGTTACGGAGCGAGGGGCTACACCTTC. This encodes CASSYGARGYTF. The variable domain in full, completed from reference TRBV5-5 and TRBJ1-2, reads DAGVTQSPTHLIKTRGQQVTLRCSPISGHKSVSWYQQVLGQGPQFIFQYYEKEERGRGNFPDRFSARQFPNYSSELNVNALLLGDSALYLCASSYGARGYTFGSGTRLTVV.

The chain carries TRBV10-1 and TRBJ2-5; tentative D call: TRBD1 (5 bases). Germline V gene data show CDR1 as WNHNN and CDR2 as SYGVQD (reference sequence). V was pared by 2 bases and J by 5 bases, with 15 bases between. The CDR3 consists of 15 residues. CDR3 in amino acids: CASSERQGLVETQYF. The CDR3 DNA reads TGCGCCAGCAGTGAGAGGCAGGGTCTTGTTGAGACCCAGTACTTC.

The CDR3 region is CAWSVRGRSLHF. CDR3 bases: TGTGCCTGGAGTGTTAGGGGCCGCTCCCTCCACTTT. The chain links TRBV30 to TRBJ1-6, with D perhaps matching TRBD1 (5 bases). The length of the CDR3 is 12 residues. Germline V lookup: CDR1 GTSNPN, CDR2 SVGIG (reference sequence). V was pared by 0 bases and J by 14 bases, with 11 bases between.

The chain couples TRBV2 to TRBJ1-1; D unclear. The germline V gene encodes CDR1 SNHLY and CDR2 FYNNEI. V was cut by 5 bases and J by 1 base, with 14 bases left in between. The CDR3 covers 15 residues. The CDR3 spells CASSRDSGGNTEAFF. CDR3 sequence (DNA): TGTGCCAGCAGTAGAGACTCAGGAGGGAACACTGAAGCTTTCTTT.

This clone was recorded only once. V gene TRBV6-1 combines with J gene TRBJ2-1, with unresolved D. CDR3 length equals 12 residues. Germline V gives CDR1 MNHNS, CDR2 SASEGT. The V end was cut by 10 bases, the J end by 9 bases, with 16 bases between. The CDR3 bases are TGTGCCACCGCCCCCCGCTCGGGTGAGCAGTTCTTC. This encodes CATAPRSGEQFF.

The CDR3 protein is CSVEGGRMGQNIQYF. The CDR3 nucleotides are TGCAGCGTTGAAGGCGGACGGATGGGCCAAAACATTCAGTACTTC. The chain combines TRBV29-1 with TRBJ2-4; D is uncertain. V was trimmed by 1 base and J by 5 bases, leaving 15 bases between them. The CDR3 covers 15 residues. The V gene's germline CDR1 is SQVTM and CDR2 ANQGSEA.

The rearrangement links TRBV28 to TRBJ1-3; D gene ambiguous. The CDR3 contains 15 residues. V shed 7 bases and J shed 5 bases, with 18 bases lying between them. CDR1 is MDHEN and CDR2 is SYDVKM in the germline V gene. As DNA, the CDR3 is TGTGCCAGCACTTTTAGGGCGAGTGGGAGAAACACCATATATTTT. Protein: CASTFRASGRNTIYF.

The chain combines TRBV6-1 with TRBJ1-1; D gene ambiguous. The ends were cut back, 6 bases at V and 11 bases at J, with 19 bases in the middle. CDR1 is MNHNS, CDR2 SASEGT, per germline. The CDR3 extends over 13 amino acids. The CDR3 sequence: CASRLGGGSFAFF. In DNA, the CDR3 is TGTGCCAGCAGATTGGGAGGAGGGTCTTTCGCTTTCTTT.

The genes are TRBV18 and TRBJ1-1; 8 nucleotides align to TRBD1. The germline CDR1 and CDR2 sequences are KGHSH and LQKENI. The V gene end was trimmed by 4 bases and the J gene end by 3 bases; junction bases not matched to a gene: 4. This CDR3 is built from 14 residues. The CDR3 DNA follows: TGTGCCAGCTCACGTGGACAGGGACACACTGAAGCTTTCTTT. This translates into CASSRGQGHTEAFF.

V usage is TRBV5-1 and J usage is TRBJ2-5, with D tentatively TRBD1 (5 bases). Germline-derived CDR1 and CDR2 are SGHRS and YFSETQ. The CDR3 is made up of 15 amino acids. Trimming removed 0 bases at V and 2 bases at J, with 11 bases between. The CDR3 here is CASSLVPRVQETQYF. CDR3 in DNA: TGCGCCAGCAGCTTGGTCCCCAGGGTACAAGAGACCCAGTACTTC.

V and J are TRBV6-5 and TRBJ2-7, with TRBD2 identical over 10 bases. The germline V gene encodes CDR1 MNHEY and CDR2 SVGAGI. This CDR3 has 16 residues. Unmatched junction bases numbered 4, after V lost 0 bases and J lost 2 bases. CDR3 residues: CASSYSGTSAAYEQYV. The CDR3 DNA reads TGTGCCAGCAGTTACTCGGGGACTAGCGCCGCCTACGAGCAGTACGTC.

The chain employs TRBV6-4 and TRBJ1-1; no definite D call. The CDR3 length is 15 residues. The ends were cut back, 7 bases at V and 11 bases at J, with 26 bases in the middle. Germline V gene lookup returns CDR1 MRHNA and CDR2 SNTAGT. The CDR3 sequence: CASTKRPYRGDAAFF. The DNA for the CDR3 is TGTGCCAGCACTAAGAGGCCCTACCGTGGAGACGCGGCTTTCTTT.

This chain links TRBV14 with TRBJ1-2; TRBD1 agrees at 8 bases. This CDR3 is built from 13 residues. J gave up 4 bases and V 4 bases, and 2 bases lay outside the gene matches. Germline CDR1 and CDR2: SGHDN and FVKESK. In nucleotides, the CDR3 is TGTGCCAGCAGCCGGGGACAGGCCTATGGCTACACCTTC. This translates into CASSRGQAYGYTF.

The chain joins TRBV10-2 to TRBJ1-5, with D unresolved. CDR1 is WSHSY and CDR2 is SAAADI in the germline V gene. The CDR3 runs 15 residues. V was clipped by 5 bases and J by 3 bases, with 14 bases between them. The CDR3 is CASSLDTSPNQPQHF. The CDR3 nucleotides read TGCGCCAGCAGTTTAGACACGAGCCCCAATCAGCCCCAGCATTTT.

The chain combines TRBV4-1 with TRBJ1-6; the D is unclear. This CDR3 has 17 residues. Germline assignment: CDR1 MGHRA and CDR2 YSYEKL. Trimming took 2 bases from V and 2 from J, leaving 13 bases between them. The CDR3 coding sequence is TGCGCCAGCAGCCAATTTTTCGGACTGACCTATAATTCACCCCTCCACTTT. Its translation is CASSQFFGLTYNSPLHF.

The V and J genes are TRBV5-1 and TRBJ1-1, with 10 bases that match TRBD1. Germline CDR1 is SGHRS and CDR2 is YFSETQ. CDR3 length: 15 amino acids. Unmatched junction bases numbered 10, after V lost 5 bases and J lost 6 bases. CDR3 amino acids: CASRKKGQGKAEAFF. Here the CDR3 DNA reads TGCGCCAGCAGAAAAAAGGGACAGGGGAAAGCTGAAGCTTTCTTT.

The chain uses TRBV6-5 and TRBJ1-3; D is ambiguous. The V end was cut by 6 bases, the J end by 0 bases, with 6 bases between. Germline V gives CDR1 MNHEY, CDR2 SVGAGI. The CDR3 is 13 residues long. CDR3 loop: CASRQSSGNTIYF. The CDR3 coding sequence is TGTGCCAGCAGGCAAAGCTCTGGAAACACCATATATTTT.

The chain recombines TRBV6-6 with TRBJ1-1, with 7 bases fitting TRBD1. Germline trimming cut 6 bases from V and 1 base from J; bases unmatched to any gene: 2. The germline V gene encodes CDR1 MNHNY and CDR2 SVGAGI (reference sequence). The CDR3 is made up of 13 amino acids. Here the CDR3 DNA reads TGTGCCAGCAGAGGACAGGAGAACACTGAAGCTTTCTTT. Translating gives CASRGQENTEAFF.

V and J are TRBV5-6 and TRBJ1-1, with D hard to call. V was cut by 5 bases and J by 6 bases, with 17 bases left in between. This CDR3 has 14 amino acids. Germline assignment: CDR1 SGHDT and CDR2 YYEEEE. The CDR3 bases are TGTGCCAGCAGTCGAAGGAGGTTCCTAGCTGAAGCTTTCTTT. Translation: CASSRRRFLAEAFF.

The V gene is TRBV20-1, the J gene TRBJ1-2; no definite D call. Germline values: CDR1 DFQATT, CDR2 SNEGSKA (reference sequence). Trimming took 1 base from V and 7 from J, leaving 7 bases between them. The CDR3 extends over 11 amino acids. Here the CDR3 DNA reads TGCAGTGCTAGAGGGGCTGCTGGCTACACCTTC. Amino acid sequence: CSARGAAGYTF.